Listed here is a single T cell receptor (beta chain). This clonotype has a count of ten or more. This clone's antigen is unknown. No base qualities exist here, and no much larger clone lies one base off it. Amplification of TCR beta CDR3 regions was carried out from RNA transcripts. The first round of RT-PCR for the TCR CDR3 was performed with the HTBI primer set and the Qiagen OneStep RT-PCR kit. The libraries were constructed in a second round of multiplex PCR and then size-selected and purified. The libraries were sequenced on an Illumina HiSeq2000 using paired-end 100 bp reads. From the authors' description of their analysis: SOAPnuke was used to process the raw data, with reads discarded if the reads contained adapters or uncalled bases, had a mean Phred below 15, or lacked an exact constant-primer or identifier match. High-quality paired reads were merged with COPE v1.2.5, and unique nucleotide sequences were defined as clonotypes. MiTCR v1.1 was used to align clonotypes to the IMGT TRBV, TRBD and TRBJ reference segments. The analysis was restricted to V-J combinations with a frequency above 0.0001, which together covered roughly 99% of the repertoires. The TCS score was defined as the ratio of F50 (clonal expansion) to E x V (chaos), calculated using BLOSUM62-based TCRdist between CDR3 peptides within each V-J. Welch's t-statistics and random forest reduced 500 to 650 V-J features to 13, which were used in a naive Bayes classifier (R e1071). The raw public data were reprocessed by TCRdb itself: fastp quality trimming at Q25, MiXCR clonotype calling, in-frame beta chains only. Each record represents a unique CDR3 protein, reported with the most common genes and DNA among its rows. TCRdb, rather than the study authors, made the V and J calls. In all, the sample holds about 500,000 distinct CDR3 sequences, and roughly 14% of those were seen once. The ten most abundant clones make up around a sixth of the sample.

A patient counted as having stable Graves' hyperthyroidism if no progression to ophthalmopathy occurred over 18 months of follow-up. Hyperthyroidism patients were newly diagnosed, with disease duration under 2 months, and aged 18 to 65 years. The study excluded patients with uncontrolled infections, other autoimmune diseases, pregnancy or lactation. Clinical symptoms, serum thyroxine and TRAb, thyroid ultrasound, and orbital computed tomography formed the basis for the diagnoses. PBMCs were isolated from roughly 10 ml of fresh peripheral blood by Ficoll-Paque density gradient centrifugation. Trizol reagent was used to extract total RNA, and RNA quality was then checked on an Agilent 2100 Bioanalyzer. The sample is drawn from a study of T cells in Graves' hyperthyroidism and ophthalmopathy (dated by TCRdb to the late 2010s). At the level of the whole study: Peripheral blood samples were taken at the time of initial diagnosis, prior to any treatment. To identify distinguishing TCR V-J signatures, a discovery cohort of some 99 patients was used, comprising some 45 with Graves' ophthalmopathy and around 57 with stable Graves' hyperthyroidism. Prospective prediction of ophthalmopathy was tested in an independent validation cohort of 18 hyperthyroidism patients and 15 to 17 patients who later progressed to ophthalmopathy. For training and testing, the 100 or so patients in the discovery cohort were randomly divided in a 7:3 ratio. In addition, the study compared T-cell repertoires in thyroid tissue and in blood from six Graves' hyperthyroidism patients. After sampling, hyperthyroidism patients received methimazole starting at 30 mg daily, and ophthalmopathy patients received high-dose intravenous methylprednisolone. The paper reports TCR Vbeta CDR3 sequencing of approximately 130 peripheral blood samples: some 44 ophthalmopathy, roughly 80 hyperthyroidism and 17 progressor patients.

V loses 2 bases, J loses 6 bases, and the germline ends lie 7 bases apart. CDR1 MNHNS and CDR2 SASEGT are derived from the germline V gene. Measured from the cysteine to the phenylalanine, the CDR3 is 12 residues long. Just the 36-base CDR3 DNA is kept, in frame starting at base 1. The paper as a whole reports these results and caveats: A 13 V-J signature model separated ophthalmopathy from stable hyperthyroidism, with approximately 87% sensitivity and around 84% specificity in cross-validation and 80%/75% in testing. Sample size was not statistically predetermined, and investigators were not blinded to group allocation. In validation, the model predicted progression to ophthalmopathy a median of about 6.5 months before onset, with 65% to 71% sensitivity and nearly 75% specificity. Most expanded thyroid clonotypes (frequency above 0.001) were also detected in blood, suggesting blood repertoires may reflect thyroid immune responses.

This receptor was obtained from a woman aged 18 to 35 with Graves' hyperthyroidism. The sequence links TRBV6-1 to TRBJ1-2, with the D gene not confidently named. The sequencing input was blood. CDR3 region: CASSELRDGYTF. The sequenced DNA is TGTGCCAGCAGTGAACTAAGGGATGGCTACACCTTC.